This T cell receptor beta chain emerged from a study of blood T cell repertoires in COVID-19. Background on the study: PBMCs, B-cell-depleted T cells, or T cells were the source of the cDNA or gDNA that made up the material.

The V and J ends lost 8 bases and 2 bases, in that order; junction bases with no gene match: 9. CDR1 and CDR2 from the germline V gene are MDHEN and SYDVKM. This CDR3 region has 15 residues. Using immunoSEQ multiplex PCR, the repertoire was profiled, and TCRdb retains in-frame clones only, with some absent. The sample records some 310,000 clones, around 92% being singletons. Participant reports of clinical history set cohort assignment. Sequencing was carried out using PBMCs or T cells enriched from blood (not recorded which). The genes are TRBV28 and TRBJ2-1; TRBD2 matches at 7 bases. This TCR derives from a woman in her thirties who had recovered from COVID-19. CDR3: CASRAGQLPYNEQFF. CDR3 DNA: TGTGCCAGCCGAGCGGGGCAGCTCCCCTACAATGAGCAGTTCTTC.